This record looks at one TCR beta chain sequence and its context. The sample belongs to a study of blood T cell repertoires in COVID-19. Study summary: Italy, Spain and the United States were the sources of the convalescent and acute COVID-19 samples. In each case, the material was cDNA or gDNA derived from T cells, B-cell-depleted T cells, or PBMCs.

Individuals aged about 18 to 89 years were recruited from 24 US areas. Original data processing: Amplified reference gene primers provided the basis for estimating nucleated cell counts. Assay: immunoSEQ multiplex PCR; the TCRdb copy retains only in-frame clones and omits some. V and J calls and clone size are copied from that table; D and trimming were computed from the DNA. The repertoire holds fewer than 350,000 clones, with 75% to 90% as singletons. Looked up from germline, CDR1 is SGHKS and CDR2 is YYEKEE (reference sequence). The CDR3 contains 13 residues. V was trimmed by 2 bases and J by 5 bases, leaving 9 bases between them.

This sequence originates from a woman in her thirties with acute COVID-19. The sequenced sample consisted of PBMCs or T cells enriched from blood (not recorded which). This chain connects TRBV5-5 to TRBJ2-3; no clear D gene. In nucleotides, the CDR3 is TGTGCCAGCAGCTTAGGCAGACTAGATACGCAGTATTTT. Its protein product is CASSLGRLDTQYF. Full variable domain (remainder filled in from reference TRBV5-5 and TRBJ2-3): DAGVTQSPTHLIKTRGQQVTLRCSPISGHKSVSWYQQVLGQGPQFIFQYYEKEERGRGNFPDRFSARQFPNYSSELNVNALLLGDSALYLCASSLGRLDTQYFGPGTRLTVL.